The rows below give T cell receptor beta chains drawn from one sample of a study of blood T cell repertoires in COVID-19. TCRdb's copy holds only in-frame clones and misses some; the assay was immunoSEQ multiplex PCR. Altogether 100,000 to 120,000 clones are present, 72% being singletons, with the ten largest covering under 10%. Sequencing used peripheral blood. All receptors derive from a woman aged 60-70 years with acute or convalescent COVID-19. Both conserved end residues are part of each CDR3. Each record gives: V gene, J gene, clone size, D gene, CDR3 DNA, CDR3 protein. D genes are given only for firm matches. The size of a clone is reported for some rows only, either as once, few or many, or as a class for expanded clones.

TRBV12-3/TRBV12-4	TRBJ1-1	once	-	TGTGCCAGCAGTTACTCAGGGTCCACTGAAGCTTTCTTT	CASSYSGSTEAFF
TRBV3-1/TRBV3-2	TRBJ1-6	-	TRBD1	TGTGCCAGCAGCCACGGGACAGGAGCTTCACCCCTCCACTTT	CASSHGTGASPLHF
TRBV3-1/TRBV3-2	TRBJ1-4	-	TRBD1	TGTGCCAGCAGCCAGAGGACAGGGGATCGAGAAAAACTGTTTTTT	CASSQRTGDREKLFF
TRBV20-1	TRBJ1-5	-	-	TGCAGTGCTAGTTCGGGATGGGACAATCAGCCCCAGCATTTT	CSASSGWDNQPQHF
TRBV28	TRBJ1-1	few	-	TGTGCCAGCAGTTACAGCAGGGGCTGGGGTTTCGTGGACACTGAAGCTTTCTTT	CASSYSRGWGFVDTEAFF
TRBV9	TRBJ2-3	-	-	TGTGCCAGCAGCGTAGCGGGTCCATGGTCAGATACGCAGTATTTT	CASSVAGPWSDTQYF
TRBV19	TRBJ2-7	-	TRBD1	TGTGCCAGTAACACAAGAGGGACAGGGGCCTACGAGCAGTACTTC	CASNTRGTGAYEQYF
TRBV27	TRBJ2-7	-	-	TGTGCCAGCAGGTTAACAGGGAACTCCTACGAGCAGTACTTC	CASRLTGNSYEQYF
TRBV15	TRBJ1-3	-	-	TGTGCCACCAGCAGAGAACAGTGGAGAAACACCATATATTTT	CATSREQWRNTIYF
TRBV7-6	TRBJ1-4	-	-	TGTGCCAGCAGCCCCGGGGGAGGAGCTAATGAAAAACTGTTTTTT	CASSPGGGANEKLFF
TRBV29-1	TRBJ1-3	-	-	TGCAGCGTTGGGGGGGTATCTGGAAACACCATATATTTT	CSVGGVSGNTIYF
TRBV21-1	TRBJ1-1	-	-	TGTGCCAGCAGCAAAGCCACCTTAGGGACAGACACTGAAGCTTTCTTT	CASSKATLGTDTEAFF
TRBV6-5	TRBJ2-2	-	-	TGTGCCAGCAGTTACTCGGGGGCAGACGGGGAGCTGTTTTTT	CASSYSGADGELFF
TRBV27	TRBJ1-2	-	-	TGTGCCAGCAGTTTATCGAATCCAGGGAGGCGCGGCTACACCTTC	CASSLSNPGRRGYTF
TRBV28	TRBJ1-5	-	-	TGTGCCAGCAGTCCACACGGGGAGGGACAGCCCCAGCATTTT	CASSPHGEGQPQHF
TRBV10-3	TRBJ1-1	-	-	TGTGCCATCAGTGAGTTGGGACAGAACACTGAAGCTTTCTTT	CAISELGQNTEAFF
TRBV5-1	TRBJ2-5	-	TRBD1	TGCGCCAGCAGCTTGGGGACAGGGGGAGAGACCCAGTACTTC	CASSLGTGGETQYF
TRBV7-2	TRBJ2-1	-	TRBD2	TGTGCCAGCAGCTTAGCGGGGGGGACTAACAATGAGCAGTTCTTC	CASSLAGGTNNEQFF
TRBV7-9	TRBJ1-4	-	-	TGTGCCAGCAGCCCCGGGGGGGCCTCTGCAACTAATGAAAAACTGTTTTTT	CASSPGGASATNEKLFF
TRBV11-2	TRBJ1-1	few	-	TGTGCCAGCAGCTTAGTTATGGGGGCGCAGGGAGCTTTCTTT	CASSLVMGAQGAFF
TRBV7-3	TRBJ2-5	-	-	TGTGCCAGCAGCTCGCTAGTCCAAGAGACCCAGTACTTC	CASSSLVQETQYF
TRBV28	TRBJ2-6	-	TRBD1	TGTGCCAGCAGTTTAGGACAGGCCGGGGCCAACGTCCTGACTTTC	CASSLGQAGANVLTF